A selection of T cell receptor beta chains follows, all from one sample in a study of OX40 agonist ivuxolimab in advanced cancers. Data came from immunoSEQ multiplex PCR; TCRdb stores just in-frame clones and leaves some out. The sample yields 25,000 or so clones, 73% seen once. Material: CD4+ or CD8+ T cells sorted from blood, obtained in a trial of the OX40 agonist ivuxolimab. Source of these receptors: an adult with an advanced solid tumor such as melanoma, head and neck, liver or kidney cancer. The CDR3 runs from the conserved cysteine through the conserved F or W. A D gene is named only where the DNA matches it firmly. Clone size appears in some rows only: once, few, many, or a class for an expanded clone.

V,D,size,J,CDR3,DNA
TRBV7-9,-,-,TRBJ1-1,CASSHPSLNTEAFF,TGTGCCAGCAGCCATCCCTCGTTGAACACTGAAGCTTTCTTT
TRBV5-1,-,-,TRBJ1-1,CASSLGWGNTEAFF,TGCGCCAGCAGCTTGGGGTGGGGAAACACTGAAGCTTTCTTT
TRBV6-5,TRBD2,large,TRBJ2-7,CASSPLSGGDEQYF,TGTGCCAGCAGCCCACTTAGCGGGGGGGACGAGCAGTACTTC
TRBV4-3,TRBD2,-,TRBJ2-7,CASSQEGAGDPFTYEQYF,TGCGCCAGCAGCCAAGAGGGCGCGGGGGACCCATTTACCTACGAGCAGTACTTC
TRBV5-1,-,-,TRBJ2-7,CASSLVRGYEQYF,TGCGCCAGCAGCTTGGTCAGGGGTTACGAGCAGTACTTC
TRBV6-5,TRBD2,-,TRBJ2-7,CASSLAGRPYEQYF,TGTGCCAGCAGCCTAGCGGGGAGACCCTACGAGCAGTACTTC
TRBV4-3,TRBD1,once,TRBJ1-1,CASSQGQGANTEAFF,TGCGCCAGCAGCCAGGGACAGGGGGCGAACACTGAAGCTTTCTTT
TRBV7-2,-,-,TRBJ2-7,CASSAYRDEQYF,TGTGCCAGCAGCGCCTACAGGGACGAGCAGTACTTC
TRBV19,-,once,TRBJ1-3,CASNAHHFSGNTIYF,TGTGCCAGCAACGCCCACCATTTCTCTGGAAACACCATATATTTT
TRBV6-6,-,-,TRBJ1-5,CASSYGGGNQPQHF,TGTGCCAGCAGTTATGGAGGGGGCAATCAGCCCCAGCATTTT
TRBV6-5,-,once,TRBJ2-1,CASSYSRYNEQFF,TGTGCCAGCAGTTACTCGAGATACAATGAGCAGTTCTTC
TRBV12-2,-,-,TRBJ2-7,CASSEDRTHSYEQYF,TGTGCCAGCAGCGAGGACAGGACCCACTCCTACGAGCAGTACTTC
TRBV5-5,-,-,TRBJ1-3,CASSPWGAASGNTIYF,TGTGCCAGCAGCCCCTGGGGGGCAGCCTCTGGAAACACCATATATTTT
TRBV2,TRBD1,-,TRBJ1-5,CASSVSRDSRDQPQHF,TGTGCCAGCAGTGTCTCCAGGGACAGTCGAGATCAGCCCCAGCATTTT
TRBV11-2,TRBD2,-,TRBJ2-7,CASSLEAGEQYF,TGTGCCAGCAGCTTAGAAGCGGGGGAGCAGTACTTC
TRBV21-1,-,-,TRBJ2-1,CASSRRTLNEQFF,TGTGCCAGCAGCAGACGTACACTCAATGAGCAGTTCTTC
TRBV29-1,-,-,TRBJ1-2,CSVESGVGGYTF,TGCAGCGTTGAGTCAGGGGTCGGTGGCTACACCTTC
TRBV7-3,-,-,TRBJ1-1,CASSPSGGNTEAFF,TGTGCCAGCAGCCCCTCGGGGGGGAACACTGAAGCTTTCTTT
TRBV7-3,-,-,TRBJ2-3,CASSLSGVDTQYF,TGTGCCAGCAGCTTATCGGGGGTAGATACGCAGTATTTT
TRBV7-8,-,-,TRBJ2-2,CASSPTSTGELFF,TGTGCCAGCAGCCCCACTAGCACCGGGGAGCTGTTTTTT
TRBV5-4,-,-,TRBJ2-1,CASSQYNEQFF,TGTGCCAGCAGCCAATACAATGAGCAGTTCTTC
TRBV6-5,-,once,TRBJ2-1,CASSITRGYNEQFF,TGTGCCAGCAGTATCACCCGGGGGTACAATGAGCAGTTCTTC
TRBV29-1,-,-,TRBJ1-1,CSGEGNTEAFF,TGCAGCGGAGAGGGGAACACTGAAGCTTTCTTT
TRBV11-3,-,-,TRBJ2-1,CASSLAVIYNEQFF,TGTGCCAGCAGCTTGGCCGTAATTTACAATGAGCAGTTCTTC
TRBV13,-,-,TRBJ2-5,CASSPGTRQETQYF,TGTGCCAGCAGCCCCGGGACTCGTCAAGAGACCCAGTACTTC
TRBV7-3,-,-,TRBJ2-5,CASSQRQGGRETQYF,TGTGCCAGCAGCCAAAGACAGGGAGGGAGGGAGACCCAGTACTTC
TRBV5-6,-,once,TRBJ2-1,CASSLRISYNEQFF,TGTGCCAGCAGCTTGAGGATCTCCTACAATGAGCAGTTCTTC
TRBV25-1,-,-,TRBJ2-5,CASGYGGAGPETQYF,TGTGCCAGCGGATATGGGGGGGCAGGTCCAGAGACCCAGTACTTC
TRBV14,-,-,TRBJ2-7,CASSQGTALSSYEQYF,TGTGCCAGCAGCCAAGGGACAGCCCTTAGCTCCTACGAGCAGTACTTC
TRBV5-1,-,-,TRBJ2-2,CASSLHGFANTGELFF,TGCGCCAGCAGCTTGCACGGTTTCGCGAACACCGGGGAGCTGTTTTTT
TRBV19,TRBD2,-,TRBJ2-7,CASGLERGAKYEQYF,TGTGCCAGTGGACTAGAGCGAGGAGCAAAATACGAGCAGTACTTC
TRBV6-5,-,-,TRBJ1-2,CASSYGLADYGYTF,TGTGCCAGCAGTTACGGGTTGGCGGACTATGGCTACACCTTC
TRBV11-2,-,few,TRBJ2-5,CASSGGLEETQYF,TGTGCCAGCAGCGGGGGACTCGAAGAGACCCAGTACTTC
TRBV21-1,-,-,TRBJ2-1,CASSKCPGGPYNEQFF,TGTGCCAGCAGCAAATGTCCGGGGGGCCCTTACAATGAGCAGTTCTTC
TRBV7-9,-,-,TRBJ2-1,CASSSGGAGYNEQFF,TGTGCCAGCAGCTCCGGTGGGGCCGGGTACAATGAGCAGTTCTTC
TRBV7-6,-,-,TRBJ2-7,CASSSRNYEQYF,TGTGCCAGCAGCTCTCGGAATTACGAGCAGTACTTC
TRBV10-3,-,-,TRBJ1-1,CATSLPDSGYTEAFF,TGTGCCACGTCTCTTCCGGACAGCGGCTACACTGAAGCTTTCTTT
TRBV6-1,-,-,TRBJ1-2,CAGQGRLNYGYTF,TGTGCCGGGCAAGGGAGGCTTAACTATGGCTACACCTTC
TRBV27,-,many,TRBJ2-1,CASSPLSYTSYEQFF,TGTGCCAGCAGTCCTCTAAGCTACACTAGCTATGAGCAGTTCTTC
TRBV4-3,TRBD1,-,TRBJ1-2,CASSQAGQTLFTF,TGCGCCAGCAGCCAAGCGGGACAGACGCTCTTCACCTTC
TRBV27,-,-,TRBJ2-7,CASSFGLHRSSYEQYF,TGTGCCAGCAGTTTCGGTTTGCACAGGAGCTCCTACGAGCAGTACTTC
TRBV6-6,-,-,TRBJ1-1,CASSSSLFPEAFF,TGTGCCAGCAGTTCCTCCCTGTTCCCTGAAGCTTTCTTT
TRBV7-9,-,-,TRBJ2-1,CASSYSQGIYNEQFF,TGTGCCAGCAGCTATTCGCAGGGGATCTACAATGAGCAGTTCTTC
TRBV14,-,-,TRBJ1-1,CASSWGRRGSEEAFF,TGTGCCAGCAGTTGGGGTAGGCGGGGATCGGAGGAAGCTTTCTTT
TRBV28,-,-,TRBJ1-2,CASKPRASPNGYTF,TGTGCCAGCAAACCACGGGCTTCCCCTAATGGCTACACCTTC
TRBV7-9,-,-,TRBJ2-1,CASSPEGNNEQFF,TGTGCCAGCAGTCCCGAGGGAAACAATGAGCAGTTCTTC
TRBV7-6,-,-,TRBJ2-1,CASSFQPGHDEQFF,TGTGCCAGCAGCTTCCAACCCGGTCACGATGAGCAGTTCTTC
TRBV6-5,-,-,TRBJ2-1,CASRDGYNEQFF,TGTGCCAGCCGAGACGGATACAATGAGCAGTTCTTC
TRBV11-2,TRBD1,-,TRBJ2-3,CASSARTGGLLTDTQYF,TGTGCCAGCAGCGCTCGGACAGGGGGTCTACTTACAGATACGCAGTATTTT
TRBV2,-,-,TRBJ2-3,CASSEAPGPTLTLTDTQYF,TGTGCCAGCAGTGAAGCTCCCGGACCGACCTTGACTCTCACAGATACGCAGTATTTT
TRBV7-8,-,-,TRBJ1-2,CASSLMGNYGYTF,TGTGCCAGCAGCTTAATGGGGAACTATGGCTACACCTTC
TRBV5-1,TRBD1,once,TRBJ2-1,CASSLEQGAGEQFF,TGCGCCAGCAGCTTGGAGCAGGGGGCGGGTGAGCAGTTCTTC